The 6 T cell receptor beta chains below were found in one sample sequenced in a study of blood T cell repertoires in COVID-19. Profiling relied on immunoSEQ multiplex PCR, and the TCRdb table lists in-frame clones only, not all of them. The sample contains some 64,000 clones, 65% to 80% of which appear only once. The sample was peripheral blood. Every receptor here comes from a human donor in a cohort sampled during active COVID-19.

This clone appeared once. This chain joins TRBV9 and TRBJ2-7, with D tentatively TRBD1 (6 bases). CDR1 is SGDLS and CDR2 is YYNGEE in the germline V gene. Trimming removed 4 bases from V and 1 base from J, with 9 bases in between. The CDR3 is 13 residues long. This CDR3 is CASSSGQSYEQYF. CDR3 DNA sequence: TGTGCCAGCAGCAGCGGACAGTCCTACGAGCAGTACTTC.

This clone was recorded a few times. The rearrangement links TRBV4-3 to TRBJ1-1; the D gene is possibly TRBD1 (6 bases). Trimming removed 1 base from V and 10 bases from J, with 16 bases in between. The CDR3 loop spans 14 amino acids. Germline V gene data show CDR1 as LGHNA and CDR2 as YSLEER. The CDR3 spells CASSQVGGLAGAFF. The CDR3 region has the DNA TGCGCCAGCAGCCAAGTCGGGGGGCTCGCCGGAGCTTTCTTT.

This clone has just one count. The chain couples TRBV5-1 to TRBJ1-4; D ambiguous. Trimming stripped 3 bases from V and 7 bases from J, with 10 bases between. This CDR3 comprises 13 residues. CDR1 and CDR2 from the germline V gene are SGHRS and YFSETQ. CDR3 sequence (DNA): TGCGCCAGCAGCTCTCTAGACCTTGAAAAACTGTTTTTT. This codes for CASSSLDLEKLFF.

This clone was counted between two and nine times. The chain couples TRBV9 to TRBJ1-5; D unresolved. Germline V gene lookup returns CDR1 SGDLS and CDR2 YYNGEE. Trimming left V 5 bases short and J 4 bases short, with 10 bases between. The length of the CDR3 is 13 residues. CDR3 nucleotide sequence: TGTGCCAGCAGTCGCTACGGGAATCAGCCCCAGCATTTT. The encoded protein is CASSRYGNQPQHF.

The chain couples TRBV11-2 to TRBJ2-3, with 10 bases identical to TRBD2. With V trimmed by 4 bases and J by 8 bases, 6 bases remained unmatched. The CDR3 extends over 14 amino acids. Germline V gene sequence: CDR1 SGHAT, CDR2 FQNNGV. The CDR3 here is CASSSTSGASTQYF. CDR3 nucleotides: TGTGCCAGCAGCTCCACTAGCGGGGCCAGTACGCAGTATTTT.

This clone has a handful of counts. The rearrangement links TRBV28 to TRBJ2-2; the match to TRBD2 covers 13 bases. J lost 2 bases, V lost 3 bases, and 6 bases had no gene match. The CDR3 has 18 amino acids. Per germline, CDR1 MDHEN and CDR2 SYDVKM. CDR3 region: CASSFVTSGGLNTGELFF. CDR3 nucleotide sequence: TGTGCCAGCAGTTTCGTGACTAGCGGGGGGCTCAACACCGGGGAGCTGTTTTTT.